Presented here are 26 T cell receptor beta chains from one specimen sequenced in a study of cytomegalovirus exposure and HLA in healthy donors. Measured with immunoSEQ multiplex PCR; TCRdb has only the in-frame clones, and not every one. The sample shows about 250,000 clones, roughly 90% of them seen only once. Sequences were obtained from PBMCs. All receptors come from a man aged 18-30 years in good health and CMV-seropositive.

The chain couples TRBV27 to TRBJ2-5, with D tentatively TRBD1 (6 bases). The CDR3 length is 14 residues. Looked up from germline, CDR1 is MNHEY and CDR2 is SMNVEV (reference sequence). Trimming left V 5 bases short and J 4 bases short, with 14 bases between. CDR3 bases: TGTGCCAGCAGTCTCAAACAGGGCGTAGAGACCCAGTACTTC. Translated, it gives CASSLKQGVETQYF.

The chain couples TRBV28 to TRBJ2-7, with 13 nucleotides matching TRBD2. The junction had 5 bases not matched to a gene; V was cut back by 8 bases and J by 1 base. Looked up from germline, CDR1 is MDHEN and CDR2 is SYDVKM. This CDR3 comprises 15 residues. CDR3: CASLGTSGKSYEQYF. CDR3 DNA sequence: TGTGCCAGCCTCGGGACTAGCGGGAAGTCCTACGAGCAGTACTTC.

This clone is a singleton in its sample. The genes are TRBV9 and TRBJ2-3; D remains unclear. Looked up from germline, CDR1 is SGDLS and CDR2 is YYNGEE. This CDR3 region has 13 residues. Deletions cut 3 bases from V and 0 bases from J, with 5 bases between. The CDR3 DNA follows: TGTGCCAGCAGCGACATTAGCACAGATACGCAGTATTTT. Protein product: CASSDISTDTQYF.

The gene calls are TRBV5-1 and TRBJ2-3; D is perhaps TRBD1 (5 bases). The ends were cut back, 2 bases at V and 2 bases at J, with 12 bases in the middle. CDR3 length: 15 amino acids. Germline V gives CDR1 SGHRS, CDR2 YFSETQ. The CDR3 DNA follows: TGCGCCAGCAGCTTTGATGGACACCACACAGATACGCAGTATTTT. Residues: CASSFDGHHTDTQYF.

This clone was picked up one time. This rearrangement joins TRBV5-4 to TRBJ2-3; 7 nucleotides agree with TRBD2. CDR3 size: 14 residues. Germline loops: CDR1 SGHNT, CDR2 YYREEE (reference sequence). The V and J ends lost 4 bases and 3 bases, in that order; junction bases with no gene match: 5. This chain's CDR3 is CASSVTSSTDTQYF. CDR3 nucleotides: TGTGCCAGCAGCGTGACTAGCTCAACAGATACGCAGTATTTT.

This clone is a singleton in its sample. This chain uses TRBV6-1 with TRBJ2-7; 7 bases fit TRBD2. With 8 bases clipped from V and 1 base from J, the junction kept 8 bases outside the gene matches. The germline CDR1 and CDR2 sequences are MNHNS and SASEGT. The CDR3 has 14 residues. Here the CDR3 DNA reads TGTGCCAGCGCCCTGCTAGCGGCATCCTACGAGCAGTACTTC. Amino acid sequence: CASALLAASYEQYF.

This clone was seen a single time. This sequence joins TRBV6-1 and TRBJ1-2; D gene uncertain. Trimming took 0 bases from V and 8 from J, leaving 10 bases between them. The CDR3 length is 13 residues. CDR1 is MNHNS and CDR2 is SASEGT in the germline V gene. The CDR3 coding sequence is TGTGCCAGCAGTGAAGCCCCAGACGGGGGCTACACCTTC. As protein: CASSEAPDGGYTF.

The chain combines TRBV7-6 with TRBJ2-7; TRBD1 agrees at 9 bases. The CDR3 loop spans 13 amino acids. V shed 1 base, J shed 7 bases, and the junction held 2 bases outside the gene matches. Germline CDR1 is SGHVS and CDR2 is FNYEAQ. As DNA, the CDR3 is TGTGCCAGCAGCTTAGGGGGGACAGGGGAGCAGTACTTC. The encoded protein is CASSLGGTGEQYF.

This rearrangement joins TRBV9 to TRBJ2-1, with D maybe TRBD1 (6 bases). CDR1 and CDR2 (germline): SGDLS, YYNGEE. The CDR3 totals 13 residues. V lost 2 bases, J lost 8 bases, and 11 bases lay in between. This CDR3 reads CASSVRTVDEQFF. CDR3 DNA: TGTGCCAGCAGCGTGAGGACAGTCGATGAGCAGTTCTTC.

The chain joins TRBV15 to TRBJ2-2, with D perhaps given as TRBD1 or TRBD2 (5 bases each). The CDR3 sequence is 14 residues long. V was shortened by 9 bases and J by 0 bases, with 11 bases between the two germline ends. Germline assignment: CDR1 LNHNV and CDR2 YYDKDF (reference sequence). CDR3 loop: CATGTDANTGELFF. CDR3 nucleotides: TGTGCCACGGGGACGGACGCGAACACCGGGGAGCTGTTTTTT. The whole variable domain, filled in from reference TRBV15 and TRBJ2-2, reads DAMVIQNPRYQVTQFGKPVTLSCSQTLNHNVMYWYQQKSSQAPKLLFHYYDKDFNNEADTPDNFQSRRPNTSFCFLDIRSPGLGDTAMYLCATGTDANTGELFFGEGSRLTVL.

The chain recombines TRBV4-2 with TRBJ2-2; possibly TRBD2 for D (5 bases). The CDR3 spans 14 residues. Germline-derived CDR1 and CDR2 are LGHNA and YNFKEQ. Trimming took off 2 bases at V and 8 bases at J, with 12 bases between the two ends. This chain's CDR3 is CASSQRLLEGELFF. The CDR3 DNA sequence: TGTGCCAGCAGCCAACGTTTACTAGAAGGGGAGCTGTTTTTT.

The rearrangement links TRBV29-1 to TRBJ2-7; no clear D. V was pared by 7 bases and J by 1 base, with 14 bases between. In germline, CDR1 is SQVTM, CDR2 ANQGSEA. This CDR3 region has 13 residues. The CDR3 sequence: CSAISRRSYEQYF. In DNA form, the CDR3 reads TGCAGCGCTATTAGCAGAAGATCCTACGAGCAGTACTTC.

This clone appeared a few times. The chain is built from TRBV2 and TRBJ2-7; TRBD1 matches at 9 bases. Per the germline V gene, CDR1 is SNHLY and CDR2 is FYNNEI. The CDR3 runs to 12 residues. V gave up 4 bases and J gave up 6 bases; unmatched junction bases: 1. As DNA, the CDR3 is TGTGCCAGCAGTGGGACAGGGGTCGAGCAGTACTTC. This sequence encodes CASSGTGVEQYF.

This clone was counted between two and nine times. The same CDR3 arises from other DNA sequences in this sample as well. The CDR3 coding sequence is TGTGCCAGCAGTGAAGGAGGGGCCTATGGCTACACCTTC. It is translated as CASSEGGAYGYTF. The chain has TRBV2 and TRBJ1-2; perhaps TRBD1 as D (5 bases). This CDR3 spans 13 amino acids. CDR1 SNHLY and CDR2 FYNNEI come from the germline V gene. The V gene lost 1 base and the J gene lost 4 bases, with 7 bases spanning the gap.

V and J are TRBV5-1 and TRBJ2-1; possibly TRBD2 for D (6 bases). The V end lost 4 bases, the J end lost 4 bases, and 15 bases lay between the germline ends. The CDR3 loop spans 15 amino acids. The germline CDR1 and CDR2 sequences are SGHRS and YFSETQ. Here the CDR3 DNA reads TGCGCCAGCAGCGGCCGGGACTCGTCGTACAATGAGCAGTTCTTC. Translating it yields CASSGRDSSYNEQFF.

In its sample, this clone was seen a few times. The gene calls are TRBV18 and TRBJ2-3; D is unclear. V was trimmed by 7 bases and J by 2 bases, leaving 4 bases between them. This CDR3 has 11 amino acids. CDR1 and CDR2 (germline): KGHSH, LQKENI. The CDR3 DNA reads as TGTGCCAGCTTGTCCACAGATACGCAGTATTTT. Its translation is CASLSTDTQYF.

This clone was detected only a few times. The chain couples TRBV6-1 to TRBJ2-7; TRBD1 agrees at 12 bases. Trimming cost V 4 bases and J 5 bases; bases outside gene matches: 6. CDR1 is MNHNS and CDR2 is SASEGT in the germline V gene. The CDR3 covers 15 residues. CDR3 bases: TGTGCCAGCAGTGTCGGGACAGGGGGCTTGAACGAGCAGTACTTC. Its translation is CASSVGTGGLNEQYF.

This clone has only one observation. The chain links TRBV5-1 to TRBJ2-5; no clear D. V was shortened by 4 bases and J by 5 bases, with 6 bases between the two germline ends. From germline, CDR1 is SGHRS and CDR2 YFSETQ. The CDR3 consists of 11 residues. This CDR3 is CASSVDETQYF. The CDR3 coding sequence is TGCGCCAGCAGCGTAGATGAGACCCAGTACTTC.

The chain couples TRBV19 to TRBJ1-2, with 7 bases identical to TRBD1. Germline V gene data show CDR1 as LNHDA and CDR2 as SQIVND (reference sequence). V gave up 5 bases and J gave up 3 bases; unmatched junction bases: 6. The CDR3 is made up of 14 amino acids. The CDR3 DNA is TGTGCCAGTAGTCCCCAGGGGGAGGACTATGGCTACACCTTC. The encoded protein is CASSPQGEDYGYTF.

This clone came up a few times. Other DNA sequences from this sample encode an identical CDR3 as well. The gene calls are TRBV7-9 and TRBJ2-7; D gene unclear. The CDR3 has 13 amino acids. V lost 0 bases, J lost 2 bases, and 5 bases lay in between. CDR1 and CDR2 from the germline V gene are SEHNR and FQNEAQ (reference sequence). The CDR3 is CASSLAGPYEQYF. DNA for the CDR3: TGTGCCAGCAGCTTAGCGGGTCCCTACGAGCAGTACTTC. The variable domain in full, completed from reference TRBV7-9 and TRBJ2-7, reads DTGVSQNPRHKITKRGQNVTFRCDPISEHNRLYWYRQTLGQGPEFLTYFQNEAQLEKSRLLSDRFSAERPKGSFSTLEIQRTEQGDSAMYLCASSLAGPYEQYFGPGTRLTVT.

The chain couples TRBV5-1 to TRBJ2-3, with 7 bases that match TRBD1. V lost 0 bases and J lost 2; bases outside the gene matches: 3. The CDR3 loop spans 15 amino acids. Per the germline V gene, CDR1 is SGHRS and CDR2 is YFSETQ. In DNA form, the CDR3 reads TGCGCCAGCAGCTTGGGAGGGGGCGACACAGATACGCAGTATTTT. This sequence encodes CASSLGGGDTDTQYF.

V gene TRBV5-1 combines with J gene TRBJ2-1; perhaps D is TRBD1 or TRBD2 (5 bases each). CDR1 is SGHRS and CDR2 is YFSETQ in the germline V gene. Trimming stripped 6 bases from V and 2 bases from J, with 15 bases between. The CDR3 covers 15 residues. In nucleotides, the CDR3 is TGCGCCAGCACCTACGGGGACGGGACCTACAATGAGCAGTTCTTC. Residues: CASTYGDGTYNEQFF.

The V call is TRBV15, the J call TRBJ1-1, with D uncertain. The CDR3 runs to 13 residues. From germline, CDR1 is LNHNV and CDR2 YYDKDF (reference sequence). Trimming took 3 bases from V and 3 from J, leaving 8 bases between them. CDR3 nucleotide sequence: TGTGCCACCAGCAGTACCCCGGACACTGAAGCTTTCTTT. It codes for CATSSTPDTEAFF.

This clone occurred once. The chain links TRBV6-5 to TRBJ2-1; D ambiguous. Germline loops: CDR1 MNHEY, CDR2 SVGAGI. V was pared by 0 bases and J by 4 bases, with 4 bases between. The CDR3 is made up of 13 amino acids. The CDR3 is CASSYSRYNEQFF. CDR3 sequence (DNA): TGTGCCAGCAGTTACTCGAGGTACAATGAGCAGTTCTTC.

This chain joins TRBV6-1 and TRBJ2-7, with 9 bases that match TRBD2. Germline CDR1 reads MNHNS; CDR2 reads SASEGT. The CDR3 contains 13 residues. The V and J ends lost 9 bases and 7 bases, in that order; junction bases with no gene match: 10. CDR3 bases: TGTGCCAGTCGACTAGCGGACTACGGGGAGCAGTACTTC. It encodes CASRLADYGEQYF.

V is TRBV2 and J is TRBJ1-2; D uncertain. This CDR3 spans 13 amino acids. The V gene's germline CDR1 is SNHLY and CDR2 FYNNEI. The V gene lost 3 bases and the J gene lost 0 bases, with 5 bases spanning the gap. CDR3 sequence: CASSDQANYGYTF. The CDR3 DNA is TGTGCCAGCAGTGATCAAGCTAACTATGGCTACACCTTC.